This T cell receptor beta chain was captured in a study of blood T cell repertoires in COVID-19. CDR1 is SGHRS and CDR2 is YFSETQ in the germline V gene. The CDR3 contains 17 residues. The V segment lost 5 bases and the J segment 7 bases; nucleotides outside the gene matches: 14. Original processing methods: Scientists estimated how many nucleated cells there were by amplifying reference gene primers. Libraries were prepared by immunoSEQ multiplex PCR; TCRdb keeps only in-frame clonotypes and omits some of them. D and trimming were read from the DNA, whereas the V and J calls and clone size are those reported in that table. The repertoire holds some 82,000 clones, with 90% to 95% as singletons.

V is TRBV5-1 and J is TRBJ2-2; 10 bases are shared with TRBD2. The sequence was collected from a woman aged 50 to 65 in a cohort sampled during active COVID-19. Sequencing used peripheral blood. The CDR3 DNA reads TGCGCCAGCAGTCCTCGTCCTAGCGGGAGTCATGACGGGGAGCTGTTTTTT. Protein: CASSPRPSGSHDGELFF.